The T cell receptor (beta chain) under discussion was sequenced for a study of blood T cell repertoires in COVID-19. Sequencing used immunoSEQ multiplex PCR; TCRdb keeps in-frame clones, though not all of them. Of 150,000 to 200,000 clones listed, roughly 79% were seen once; the top ten hold about 20%. The germline gives CDR1 LGHDT, CDR2 YNNKEL (reference sequence). There are 16 residues in the CDR3. J lost 5 bases, V lost 0 bases, and 7 bases had no gene match. The clonotype originates from a woman aged 80 or over with acute or convalescent COVID-19. V and J are TRBV3-1 (or the pseudogene TRBV3-2) and TRBJ2-1; 7 positions match TRBD1. The sequenced sample consisted of peripheral blood. This CDR3 reads CASSQEWDSQHNEQFF. CDR3 coding DNA: TGTGCCAGCAGCCAAGAATGGGACAGCCAGCACAATGAGCAGTTCTTC.